Listed below are T cell receptor beta chains from one sample, sequenced in a study of blood T cell repertoires in COVID-19. The repertoire was sequenced with immunoSEQ multiplex PCR; TCRdb's copy has only in-frame clones and lacks some. Among about 46,000 clones, 70% to 90% were seen once, and the ten largest hold just over 3%. The material sequenced was PBMCs or T cells enriched from blood (not recorded which). Receptors were obtained from a woman in her 50s who had recovered from COVID-19. The CDR3 runs from the conserved cysteine through the conserved F or W.

v_gene	len	CDR3aa
TRBV29-1	13	CSVAGTSRMEQYF
TRBV19	12	CASSPRGQPQHF
TRBV3-1/TRBV3-2	14	CASSQLPNTGELFF
TRBV19	14	CASSIKEGPYEQYF
TRBV24-1	14	CATSDRDRVGEQFF
TRBV2	13	CASSNVPGVEAFF
TRBV4-2	15	CASSQEWGRGYEQYF
TRBV28	14	CASSLQGPDYGYTF
TRBV5-4	15	CASSTHTVPNSPLHF
TRBV5-1	14	CASSFGTYRPGYTF
TRBV2	14	CASSEQGKAYGYTF
TRBV4-1	15	CASSQVSRGRNEQYF
TRBV4-3	16	CASSQELRLASTTQYF
TRBV12-3/TRBV12-4	13	CASSLYASSPLHF
TRBV11-2	16	CASSLVAGKRNSPLHF
TRBV18	14	CASSRLRELYGYTF
TRBV7-2	15	CASSLAGGAAYEQYF
TRBV6-5	15	CASSDQAPSTDTQYF
TRBV28	15	CASINTGENSYEQYF
TRBV7-9	14	CASYASGSTDTQYF
TRBV19	11	CASYFNYGYTF
TRBV14	12	CASSPQGVQAFF
TRBV28	17	CASRTPAGTSGRNEQFF
TRBV5-4	19	CASSSLGQGSLSGANVLTF
TRBV7-9	16	CASNTHMGQTTDTQYF
TRBV7-2	13	CASSLGSIDEQFF
TRBV2	13	CASSEQGAEKLFF
TRBV7-2	18	CASSSPGQGGAGSYGYTF
TRBV7-8	18	CASSLRTASSSYNSPLHF
TRBV27	15	CASRGTSGSVYEQFF
TRBV18	14	CASSPGTGNEKLFF
TRBV19	14	CASRKTGSNYGYTF
TRBV5-5	15	CASSLVGDSQETQYF
TRBV12-3/TRBV12-4	13	CASSTGRTGELFF
TRBV9	14	CASSAMTGRTEAFF
TRBV7-2	16	CASSSLPWEARYGYTF
TRBV2	15	CASSEVGTSVTEQFF
TRBV3-1/TRBV3-2	15	CASRDGQSRSTEAFF
TRBV7-2	15	CASSLQGLLVEPQHF
TRBV19	15	CATSLGRGVTTEAFF
TRBV4-1	15	CASRTAPATNEKLFF
TRBV5-8	18	CASSSVILGTSGKETQYF
TRBV27	14	CASSLGSSYNEQFF
TRBV30	13	CAWSGQMNTEAFF
TRBV18	12	CASSPSTYEQYF
TRBV2	15	CASSWENGGNQPQHF
TRBV5-4	14	CASSPAGGKAEAFF
TRBV3-1/TRBV3-2	16	CASSPPRGGVAGELFF
TRBV6-2/TRBV6-3	15	CASSYTGPGANVLTF
TRBV7-2	18	CASSLGFLAGANTGELFF
TRBV7-9	17	CASSPDRGSATNEKLFF
TRBV4-2	18	CASSQVYRTSAGYNEQFF
TRBV7-2	13	CASSYGGRQPQHF